These 26 T cell receptor beta chains share one sample of origin, sequenced in a study of early T cells in non-severe SARS-CoV-2 infection. TCRdb re-derived calls from the 5' RACE reads in MiXCR, one entry per CDR3 protein. The table has over 80,000 distinct CDR3 sequences, about 14% seen once. The sample consisted of whole blood. These receptor sequences come from an adult who was a healthcare worker with PCR-confirmed SARS-CoV-2 infection or an uninfected control (not recorded which).

The table lists this clonotype with a count of one. A read error may produce the germline difference seen at one junction end. The J gene is TRBJ1-4, the V gene TRBV13; D possibly corresponds to TRBD1 (5 bases). From germline, CDR1 is PRHDT and CDR2 FYEKMQ (reference sequence). This CDR3 is 16 amino acids long. CDR3 sequence: CASSLAIGQINEKLFF. DNA for the CDR3: TGTGCCAGCAGTTTAGCCATCGGACAAATTAATGAAAAACTGTTTTTT.

The chain carries TRBV6-6 and TRBJ1-5; possibly TRBD1 for D (5 bases). Germline V gene sequence: CDR1 MNHNY, CDR2 SVGAGI (reference sequence). Deletions cut 6 bases from V and 4 bases from J, with 13 bases between. This CDR3 comprises 14 residues. CDR3 protein: CASSSTGTNQPQHF. The CDR3 nucleotides are TGTGCCAGCAGCTCCACCGGGACGAATCAGCCCCAGCATTTT.

This clonotype was seen a few times. The rearrangement uses TRBV20-1 and TRBJ2-7; TRBD1 agrees at 7 bases. Germline CDR1 and CDR2: DFQATT and SNEGSKA (reference sequence). The V and J ends lost 1 base and 0 bases, in that order; junction bases with no gene match: 3. The CDR3 sequence is 14 residues long. Here the CDR3 DNA reads TGCAGTGCTAGAGTCAGGGGGTTCTCCTACGAGCAGTACTTC. Protein: CSARVRGFSYEQYF.

This clonotype was seen a handful of times. The chain couples TRBV4-1 to TRBJ2-3; TRBD1 matches 7 bases. The CDR3 has 14 amino acids. Germline values: CDR1 MGHRA, CDR2 YSYEKL. V lost 5 bases to trimming and J lost 3 bases; unmatched junction nucleotides: 5. The CDR3 DNA is TGCGCCAGCAGCGGACAGGTAGTGACAGATACGCAGTATTTT. Translation gives CASSGQVVTDTQYF.

The rearrangement joins TRBV12-3 or TRBV12-4 to TRBJ2-7, with D perhaps assigned TRBD1 or TRBD2 (5 bases each). The CDR3 totals 12 residues. Trimming cost V 3 bases and J 10 bases, with 13 bases left between them. The CDR3 sequence: CASSFGARAQYF. The CDR3 nucleotides are TGTGCCAGCAGTTTCGGGGCGAGGGCTCAGTACTTC.

This chain uses TRBV12-3 or TRBV12-4 with TRBJ1-1, with 8 bases matching TRBD1. This CDR3 spans 14 amino acids. V lost 5 bases, J lost 6 bases, and 8 bases stayed unmatched. The CDR3 nucleotides are TGTGCCAGCAGTATGGACAGGGTTAGCGCTGAAGCTTTCTTT. Its translation is CASSMDRVSAEAFF.

This clonotype was recorded a few times. The chain links TRBV11-3 to TRBJ1-1; D is undetermined. The germline CDR1 and CDR2 sequences are SGHNT and YENEEA. The CDR3 is 13 amino acids. V lost 1 base to trimming and J lost 6 bases, with 9 bases between them. The CDR3 sequence is CASSLVTGAEAFF. CDR3 DNA: TGTGCCAGCAGCTTAGTCACCGGCGCTGAAGCTTTCTTT.

This clonotype appeared many times. The chain uses TRBV6-4 and TRBJ2-2; TRBD2 might be the D (5 bases). Trimming cost V 4 bases and J 6 bases, with 9 bases left between them. From germline, CDR1 is MRHNA and CDR2 SNTAGT. CDR3 length: 13 amino acids. CDR3 sequence (DNA): TGTGCCAGCAGTGCGGGGAGTGCCGGGGAGCTGTTTTTT. Its protein is CASSAGSAGELFF.

In this sample, this clonotype turned up a few times. J is TRBJ1-6 and V is TRBV12-3 or TRBV12-4; 7 bases are a match to TRBD1. The CDR3 loop spans 14 amino acids. Losses at the gene ends were 8 bases for V and 7 bases for J; bases not matched to a gene: 8. The CDR3 region has the DNA TGTGCCAGCTCCCTCGACAGGGAGAATTCACCCCTCCACTTT. This sequence encodes CASSLDRENSPLHF.

The table lists this clonotype with a few counts. The rearrangement links TRBV7-2 to TRBJ2-3; 8 nucleotides match TRBD2. Germline V gene sequence: CDR1 SGHTA, CDR2 FQGNSA. The CDR3 is made up of 15 amino acids. The V gene end was trimmed by 4 bases and the J gene end by 1 base; junction bases not matched to a gene: 4. CDR3 DNA sequence: TGTGCCAGCAGCTCGGGGACTAGACGCACAGATACGCAGTATTTT. Protein sequence: CASSSGTRRTDTQYF.

This clonotype was observed a handful of times. V gene TRBV4-3 combines with J gene TRBJ1-1; D unclear. The V gene's germline CDR1 is LGHNA and CDR2 YSLEER. The CDR3 sequence is 13 residues long. Trimming removed 0 bases at V and 1 base at J, with 3 bases between. For the CDR3, the DNA is TGCGCCAGCAGCCAAGATGAGAACACTGAAGCTTTCTTT. Its translation is CASSQDENTEAFF.

The chain uses TRBV4-1 and TRBJ2-3, with a possible D match to TRBD2 (5 bases). CDR3 length: 14 residues. V was trimmed by 4 bases and J by 1 base, leaving 9 bases between them. Germline lookup yields CDR1 MGHRA and CDR2 YSYEKL. CDR3: CASSRGEGTDTQYF. The DNA of the CDR3 is TGCGCCAGCAGCCGGGGAGAAGGCACAGATACGCAGTATTTT.

This clonotype occurred many times. V and J are TRBV11-2 and TRBJ2-7; D unclear. Trimming stripped 1 base from V and 3 bases from J, with 7 bases between. The CDR3 extends over 13 amino acids. The V gene's germline CDR1 is SGHAT and CDR2 FQNNGV. Here the CDR3 reads CASSLGQHYEQYF. The CDR3 DNA follows: TGTGCCAGCAGCTTAGGGCAGCACTACGAGCAGTACTTC.

This clonotype has a handful of counts. The chain uses TRBV5-1 and TRBJ1-2; 8 positions agree with TRBD1. CDR3 length equals 17 residues. J was trimmed by 4 bases and V by 4 bases; bases with no gene match: 15. Germline lookup yields CDR1 SGHRS and CDR2 YFSETQ. In DNA, the CDR3 is TGCGCCAGCAGCCAGACTCCGGACAGGGAGGGGATCTATGGCTACACCTTC. It is translated as CASSQTPDREGIYGYTF.

This clonotype was observed at least ten times. The V and J genes are TRBV6-5 and TRBJ1-1, with TRBD1 matching 7 bases. J lost 6 bases, V lost 3 bases, and 4 bases had no gene match. Germline loops: CDR1 MNHEY, CDR2 SVGAGI. The CDR3 spans 13 residues. CDR3 in DNA: TGTGCCAGCAGTTATCAGGGGGTGGCTGAAGCTTTCTTT. This sequence encodes CASSYQGVAEAFF.

This clonotype was recorded a few times. V and J are TRBV11-2 and TRBJ2-3; TRBD2 matches 12 bases. The germline V gene encodes CDR1 SGHAT and CDR2 FQNNGV. The CDR3 runs to 16 residues. With 1 base clipped from V and 3 bases from J, the junction kept 2 bases outside the gene matches. As DNA, the CDR3 is TGTGCCAGCAGCTTAGGAACTAGCGGGGGGACAGATACGCAGTATTTT. This translates into CASSLGTSGGTDTQYF.

This sequence joins TRBV5-1 and TRBJ1-2; D is ambiguous. Looked up from germline, CDR1 is SGHRS and CDR2 is YFSETQ. V was cut by 4 bases and J by 0 bases, with 10 bases left in between. This CDR3 is 14 amino acids long. The CDR3 bases are TGCGCCAGCAGCCCCGGGGTCACTAACTATGGCTACACCTTC. Its protein is CASSPGVTNYGYTF.

This clonotype has only a few counts. V gene TRBV6-1 combines with J gene TRBJ2-1; D is uncertain. CDR1 and CDR2 (germline): MNHNS, SASEGT. The germline V and J ends were trimmed by 6 bases and 12 bases, with 12 bases remaining between them. CDR3 length equals 11 residues. The CDR3 loop reads CASSPGARQFF. The CDR3 nucleotides are TGTGCCAGCAGCCCCGGAGCGAGGCAGTTCTTC.

This clonotype was found a few times. The V gene is TRBV3-1, the J gene TRBJ2-1, with D possibly TRBD2 on 7 matching bases. This CDR3 is built from 14 residues. Trimming stripped 6 bases from V and 8 bases from J, with 17 bases between. From germline, CDR1 is LGHDT and CDR2 YNNKEL (reference sequence). CDR3 sequence (DNA): TGTGCCAGCAGTCGACGGGGGGCCTTCGATGAGCAGTTCTTC. Encoded protein: CASSRRGAFDEQFF.

Only a few counts were recorded for this clonotype. CDR3 DNA sequence: TGCAGCGTTGAAGTTCCCGGTGGAGATACGCAGTATTTT. Its protein product is CSVEVPGGDTQYF. This rearrangement joins TRBV29-1 to TRBJ2-3; D unclear. The germline CDR1 and CDR2 sequences are SQVTM and ANQGSEA. The V and J ends lost 1 base and 5 bases respectively, with 10 bases between them. The CDR3 consists of 13 residues.

The CDR3 nucleotides are TGTGCCAGCAACCGCCGAGGGACAGATCAGCCCCAGCATTTT. Its translation is CASNRRGTDQPQHF. The rearrangement joins TRBV27 to TRBJ1-5, with 7 positions matching TRBD1. The CDR3 consists of 14 residues. Trimming at V came to 7 bases and at J to 5 bases, leaving 8 bases not matched to a gene. Germline CDR1 is MNHEY and CDR2 is SMNVEV (reference sequence).

The chain is built from TRBV7-9 and TRBJ2-2; unclear D gene. The CDR3 has 17 residues. CDR1 and CDR2 (germline): SEHNR, FQNEAQ (reference sequence). V was clipped by 2 bases and J by 5 bases, with 18 bases between them. Here the CDR3 reads CASSLPTTRTKTGELFF. The CDR3 DNA follows: TGTGCCAGCAGCTTACCGACGACAAGAACTAAAACCGGGGAGCTGTTTTTT.

The table lists this clonotype with many counts. This chain uses TRBV29-1 with TRBJ2-3; unclear D gene. The CDR3 is made up of 12 amino acids. Germline CDR1 and CDR2: SQVTM and ANQGSEA. Trimming took 7 bases from V and 2 from J, leaving 10 bases between them. Here the CDR3 DNA reads TGCAGCGCCACGGCGGCCACAGATACGCAGTATTTT. Its protein is CSATAATDTQYF.

In this sample, this clonotype turned up a few times. CDR3 nucleotides: TGTGCCAGCAGCTTAGCGCAGGAGGCGGAGACCCAGTACTTC. Amino acid sequence: CASSLAQEAETQYF. The chain couples TRBV7-9 to TRBJ2-5, with D possibly matching TRBD2 (5 bases). Per germline, CDR1 SEHNR and CDR2 FQNEAQ (reference sequence). The CDR3 loop spans 14 amino acids. V shed 0 bases and J shed 5 bases, with 10 bases lying between them.

The chain uses TRBV7-9 and TRBJ1-1; 7 bases are shared with TRBD1. This CDR3 spans 15 amino acids. Trimming took 4 bases from V and 1 from J; bases not matched to a gene: 6. Germline V gene sequence: CDR1 SEHNR, CDR2 FQNEAQ (reference sequence). The CDR3 protein is CASSSRDSPNTEAFF. In DNA form, the CDR3 reads TGTGCCAGCAGCTCAAGGGACAGCCCGAACACTGAAGCTTTCTTT.

This clonotype was seen many times. The chain combines TRBV7-9 with TRBJ1-1; D may be TRBD1 (5 bases). The germline V and J ends were trimmed by 7 bases and 7 bases, with 19 bases remaining between them. Germline values: CDR1 SEHNR, CDR2 FQNEAQ (reference sequence). The CDR3 consists of 14 residues. CDR3 loop: CASTTEWVGGEAFF. DNA of the CDR3: TGTGCCAGCACCACTGAGTGGGTTGGGGGTGAAGCTTTCTTT. The full variable domain, with the rest looked up from reference TRBV7-9 and TRBJ1-1, is DTGVSQNPRHKITKRGQNVTFRCDPISEHNRLYWYRQTLGQGPEFLTYFQNEAQLEKSRLLSDRFSAERPKGSFSTLEIQRTEQGDSAMYLCASTTEWVGGEAFFGQGTRLTVV.